Listed below are T cell receptor beta chains from one sample, sequenced in a study of regulatory T cells in long-lasting Graves disease. One entry per CDR3 protein, called by TCRdb with MiXCR from the multiplex PCR reads. This sample has 400,000 to 500,000 distinct CDR3 sequences, with approximately 14% found just once. The same data also went into a second study, on T cells in Graves' hyperthyroidism and ophthalmopathy.

The sequencing used peripheral blood mononuclear cells (PBMCs), collected at new diagnosis, from a patient treated with antithyroid drugs. The receptors were gathered from a woman between 45 and 60 years old with Graves disease. CDR3s include the opening cysteine and the closing phenylalanine or tryptophan. A D gene is named only where the DNA matches it firmly. A clone size is listed for some rows: how often the clone was seen (once, few, many), or a class if it is expanded.

v_gene	j_gene	abundance	d_gene	CDR3nt	CDR3aa
TRBV12-3/TRBV12-4	TRBJ2-5	many	.	TGTGCCAGCAGTTTATTCGGGAAAGAGACCCAGTACTTC	CASSLFGKETQYF
TRBV27	TRBJ1-6	many	TRBD1	TGTGCCAGCAGCATCCGGGACAGGGGTAATTCACCCCTCCACTTT	CASSIRDRGNSPLHF
TRBV7-9	TRBJ2-7	few	TRBD1	TGTGCCAGCAGCCACAGTCGTGGGACAGTTACCTACGAGCAGTACTTC	CASSHSRGTVTYEQYF
TRBV11-2	TRBJ2-5	many	.	TGTGCCAGCAGCTTAAGGATAGCAGGGGCGATTAGAGAGACCCAGTACTTC	CASSLRIAGAIRETQYF
TRBV5-5	TRBJ2-3	many	TRBD2	TGTGCCAGCAGCTTGGGAGCGGGAGACGCAGATACGCAGTATTTT	CASSLGAGDADTQYF
TRBV19	TRBJ2-7	.	.	TGTGCCAGTAGTTCCCGAGAGGGGATAGCCTACGAGCAGTACTTC	CASSSREGIAYEQYF
TRBV6-1	TRBJ1-1	.	.	TGTGCCATCACGCAGGGCGGTGAAGCTTTCTTT	CAITQGGEAFF
TRBV5-1	TRBJ2-3	many	TRBD2	TGCGCCAGCAGCTTGGCGGGACTAGCGAGCACAGATACGCAGTATTTT	CASSLAGLASTDTQYF
TRBV5-1	TRBJ2-1	many	.	TGCGCCAGCAGCTTCCAGAGCTCCTACAATGAGCAGTTCTTC	CASSFQSSYNEQFF
TRBV27	TRBJ2-7	many	TRBD2	TGTGCCAGCAGTTCCGGGACTAGCGGCCACGAGCAGTACTTC	CASSSGTSGHEQYF
TRBV19	TRBJ2-3	.	.	TGTGCCAGTAGACCGATTGGCGGCCAGCCCCAGGGAGATACGCAGTATTTT	CASRPIGGQPQGDTQYF
TRBV27	TRBJ2-3	many	TRBD2	TGTGCCAGCAGCCTGGGACTATACACAGATACGCAGTATTTT	CASSLGLYTDTQYF
TRBV5-6	TRBJ2-1	.	TRBD2	TGTGCCAGCAGCTTGGTTAGGTCTAGCGGGAGGTTCCCTGACAATGAGCAGTTCTTC	CASSLVRSSGRFPDNEQFF
TRBV20-1	TRBJ2-2	many	.	TGCAGTGCTACCCAGGGGCTCCAGGGCACCGGGGAGCTGTTTTTT	CSATQGLQGTGELFF
TRBV5-1	TRBJ2-5	many	TRBD2	TGCGCCAGCAGCTTGGAGAGCGGGAGTTCGGAGACCCAGTACTTC	CASSLESGSSETQYF
TRBV11-3	TRBJ2-4	.	TRBD2	TGTGCCAGCAGCACCTCCGGGACTAGCGGGATATTCGGCAAAAACATTCAGTACTTC	CASSTSGTSGIFGKNIQYF
TRBV11-2	TRBJ2-7	many	.	TGTGCCAGCAGCTTAGATCTTACTCCTACCTACGAGCAGTACTTC	CASSLDLTPTYEQYF
TRBV24-1	TRBJ2-7	many	TRBD1	TGTGCCACCAGTGACCAAAAGGGGGCCGGCAGCCGCTACGAGCAGTACTTC	CATSDQKGAGSRYEQYF
TRBV10-3	TRBJ2-4	many	TRBD1	TGTGCCATCAGTGACGGGACAGGGGTCACGTTAGCCAAAAACATTCAGTACTTC	CAISDGTGVTLAKNIQYF
TRBV30	TRBJ2-3	many	.	TGTGCCTGGAGTGTTGGGCGTCTCGCTTTCACAGATACGCAGTATTTT	CAWSVGRLAFTDTQYF
TRBV10-3	TRBJ1-5	many	TRBD1	TGTGCCATCAGTGAGGTGACGGGACAGGGCAATCAGCCCCAGCATTTT	CAISEVTGQGNQPQHF
TRBV7-3	TRBJ2-5	many	.	TGTGCCAGCAGCGCAGGCTCTGGGGAGACCCAGTACTTC	CASSAGSGETQYF
TRBV10-3	TRBJ2-7	.	.	TGTGCCAGCGCGACGGGACCGACCGACTACGAGCAGTACTTC	CASATGPTDYEQYF
TRBV7-9	TRBJ2-3	.	.	TGTGCCAGCAGCGGGACGTACGGGAGCGCAACAGATACGCAGTATTTT	CASSGTYGSATDTQYF
TRBV28	TRBJ2-7	many	.	TGTGCCAGCAGGGGCAGGCGCTACGAGCAGTACTTC	CASRGRRYEQYF
TRBV3-1	TRBJ1-1	.	TRBD1	TGTGCCAGCAGCCCTATCTCAGACAGGGCCACTGAAGCTTTCTTT	CASSPISDRATEAFF
TRBV3-1	TRBJ2-1	many	.	TGTGCCAGCAGTGAGGGACCGAACAATGAGCAGTTCTTC	CASSEGPNNEQFF
TRBV5-1	TRBJ2-7	few	.	TGCGCCAGCAGCGTGGACATCTCCTCCTACGAGCAGTACTTC	CASSVDISSYEQYF
TRBV7-9	TRBJ2-3	many	.	TGTGCCAGCAGCTTAGGGGACTCCCGTGGGGCAGATACGCAGTATTTT	CASSLGDSRGADTQYF
TRBV10-3	TRBJ2-1	many	.	TGTGCCATCAGCGCAGGGGGGACCGAGCAGTTCTTC	CAISAGGTEQFF
TRBV7-9	TRBJ1-4	few	.	TGTGCCAGCAGCTTAGATGGCACCTCGAGGGAAAAACTGTTTTTT	CASSLDGTSREKLFF
TRBV20-1	TRBJ2-7	few	.	TGCAGTGCTAGCTTGGAGGGAGCCCAATACGAGCAGTACTTC	CSASLEGAQYEQYF
TRBV3-1	TRBJ2-7	many	TRBD2	TGTGCCAGCAGCCAAGATCGCGGGAGGGCCCGCTACGAGCAGTACTTC	CASSQDRGRARYEQYF
TRBV19	TRBJ2-1	.	.	TGTGCCAGTAGTATGCTTAGCAATGAGCAGTTCTTC	CASSMLSNEQFF
TRBV5-1	TRBJ2-5	.	.	TGCGCCAGCAGCTTGTTTCAGAACCAAGAGACCCAGTACTTC	CASSLFQNQETQYF
TRBV19	TRBJ2-1	.	.	TGTGCCAGTAGTATCCGAACAGGGTACCCCTACAATGAGCAGTTCTTC	CASSIRTGYPYNEQFF
TRBV28	TRBJ1-4	few	TRBD1	TGTGCCAGCAGCTCACAGGGGCGGTTTGAAAAACTGTTTTTT	CASSSQGRFEKLFF
TRBV2	TRBJ1-6	many	.	TGTGCCAGCGGGAAATACGGTTCACCCCTCCACTTT	CASGKYGSPLHF
TRBV11-2	TRBJ2-7	many	.	TGTGCCAGCAGCACCCCCTACGAGCAGTACTTC	CASSTPYEQYF
TRBV2	TRBJ2-3	many	.	TGTGCCAGCAGCACAGGAGGTTACGCAGCGGATACGCAGTATTTT	CASSTGGYAADTQYF
TRBV28	TRBJ2-7	many	.	TGTGCCAGCAGTTTACTTATGAGAAAGCAGTACTTC	CASSLLMRKQYF
TRBV3-1	TRBJ2-7	.	TRBD2	TGTGCCAGCAGCCCTGAACTGGCGGGAGGGCTCTACGAGCAGTACTTC	CASSPELAGGLYEQYF
TRBV27	TRBJ1-5	many	.	TGTGCCAGCAGTTCAGAATATAGCAATCAGCCCCAGCATTTT	CASSSEYSNQPQHF
TRBV9	TRBJ2-3	many	TRBD2	TGTGCCAGCAGCGTAGGTCTAGCGGGCCTTAGGGGCACAGATACGCAGTATTTT	CASSVGLAGLRGTDTQYF
TRBV2	TRBJ2-1	many	.	TGTGCCAGCAGCATCGAGACGGGCAATGAGCAGTTCTTC	CASSIETGNEQFF
TRBV20-1	TRBJ1-5	.	.	TGCAGTGCTAGAGAAGGGGGTACTCAGCCCCAGCATTTT	CSAREGGTQPQHF
TRBV5-4	TRBJ2-3	.	TRBD2	TGTGCCAGCAGCTTGTATCGGGAGGCGGGCACAGATACGCAGTATTTT	CASSLYREAGTDTQYF
TRBV10-3	TRBJ2-7	many	.	TGTGCCATCAGTGGGGCCGGGACAACAAGTTTCTACGAGCAGTACTTC	CAISGAGTTSFYEQYF
TRBV30	TRBJ2-7	few	TRBD1	TGTGCCTGCAGCCGGGACAGGGGTACCTACGAGCAGTACTTC	CACSRDRGTYEQYF
TRBV29-1	TRBJ2-7	many	TRBD1	TGCAGCGCTCAGACAGGGTGGTCCTACGAGCAGTACTTC	CSAQTGWSYEQYF
TRBV2	TRBJ2-2	.	TRBD1	TGTGCCAGCATTCGGGACAGGGGGCCCGCCGGGGAGCTGTTTTTT	CASIRDRGPAGELFF
TRBV5-1	TRBJ2-7	many	TRBD2	TGCGCCAGCAGCCCGGGACTAGCGGGAGTTTTATACGAGCAGTACTTC	CASSPGLAGVLYEQYF
TRBV6-1	TRBJ1-3	few	.	TGTGCCAGCAGTGAATCCGGAAACACCATATATTTT	CASSESGNTIYF
TRBV7-3	TRBJ2-2	.	TRBD2	TGTGCCAGCAGCCCCCGACTAGCGGCGAACACCGGGGAGCTGTTTTTT	CASSPRLAANTGELFF
TRBV10-3	TRBJ2-1	many	TRBD2	TGTGCCACCACAATGGCGAGCGGGAGGGCCTCCTACAATGAGCAGTTCTTC	CATTMASGRASYNEQFF